Presented here are 15 T cell receptor beta chains from one specimen sequenced in a study of T cell responses to AZD1222 COVID-19 vaccine. Sequenced by immunoSEQ multiplex PCR; TCRdb stores in-frame clones only, minus some. Of approximately 75,000 clones in the sample, more than 75% were seen once. The sample in question was peripheral blood, obtained 28 days after the second AZD1222 dose. The source of these receptors is an adult who received the AZD1222 COVID-19 vaccine.

The chain couples TRBV14 to TRBJ2-6; D might be TRBD1 (6 bases). The length of the CDR3 is 15 residues. Trimming stripped 4 bases from V and 0 bases from J, with 7 bases between. Germline CDR1 is SGHDN and CDR2 is FVKESK. As DNA, the CDR3 is TGTGCCAGCAGCCGAGGGGGCTCTGGGGCCAACGTCCTGACTTTC. Translated, it gives CASSRGGSGANVLTF.

The chain combines TRBV20-1 with TRBJ1-2; possible D gene TRBD1, 6 bases. CDR3 length equals 10 residues. CDR1 and CDR2 from the germline V gene are DFQATT and SNEGSKA (reference sequence). The CDR3 sequence is CNAQGNGYTF. CDR3 in DNA: TGCAACGCGCAGGGGAATGGCTACACCTTC.

This clone came up once. The gene calls are TRBV15 and TRBJ1-5; D might be TRBD1 (5 bases). The CDR3 is 15 residues long. The germline V gene has CDR1 LNHNV and CDR2 YYDKDF (reference sequence). Trimming shortened V by 0 bases and J by 6 bases, and 12 bases separated the two germline ends. CDR3 sequence (DNA): TGTGCCACCAGCAGAGATGCAGGGAGGAGTCAGCCCCAGCATTTT. Amino acids: CATSRDAGRSQPQHF.

The chain recombines TRBV28 with TRBJ2-7; the match to TRBD1 covers 9 bases. Per germline, CDR1 MDHEN and CDR2 SYDVKM. Trimming cost V 5 bases and J 4 bases; bases outside gene matches: 9. The CDR3 loop spans 15 amino acids. CDR3 in DNA: TGTGCCAGCAGTGTAATCGGGACAGGGTCTTACGAGCAGTACTTC. Encoded protein: CASSVIGTGSYEQYF.

V usage is TRBV4-2 and J usage is TRBJ1-5; TRBD1 matches 8 bases. V shed 0 bases, J shed 8 bases, and the junction held 12 bases outside the gene matches. Germline-derived CDR1 and CDR2 are LGHNA and YNFKEQ. The CDR3 has 17 amino acids. For the CDR3, the DNA is TGTGCCAGCAGCCAAGAGGTGCGGGAGACAGGGGTGAAGCCCCAGCATTTT. Translated: CASSQEVRETGVKPQHF.

The chain links TRBV6-2 or TRBV6-3 to TRBJ2-7, with D hard to call. The CDR3 spans 13 residues. Germline loops: CDR1 MNHEY, CDR2 SVGEGT. Trimming stripped 6 bases from V and 0 bases from J, with 9 bases between. The CDR3 spells CASSYFLSYEQYF. The CDR3 region has the DNA TGTGCCAGCAGCTATTTCCTCTCCTACGAGCAGTACTTC.

V is TRBV6-6 and J is TRBJ2-7, with a possible D match to TRBD1 (5 bases). V was cut by 0 bases and J by 3 bases, with 6 bases left in between. The CDR3 runs 13 residues. CDR1 is MNHNY, CDR2 SVGAGI, per germline (reference sequence). The CDR3 protein is CASSYSDSYEQYF. CDR3 DNA: TGTGCCAGCAGTTACTCTGACAGCTACGAGCAGTACTTC.

The V call is TRBV10-3, the J call TRBJ2-3, with D possibly TRBD2 on 6 matching bases. V lost 0 bases and J lost 6, with 13 bases in between. In germline, CDR1 is ENHRY, CDR2 SYGVKD. The CDR3 runs to 15 residues. The CDR3 region is CAISESRGAGDTQYF. The CDR3 region has the DNA TGTGCCATCAGTGAGTCACGGGGCGCGGGGGATACGCAGTATTTT.

This chain links TRBV3-1 (or the pseudogene TRBV3-2) with TRBJ2-7; D is undetermined. Trimming cost V 7 bases and J 0 bases, with 7 bases left between them. CDR1 is LGHDT and CDR2 is YNNKEL in the germline V gene (reference sequence). This CDR3 contains 12 residues. The CDR3 region has the DNA TGTGCCAGCAATGGTCCCTCCTACGAGCAGTACTTC. This sequence encodes CASNGPSYEQYF.

The gene calls are TRBV28 and TRBJ1-2, with D possibly TRBD1 on 5 matching bases. The ends were cut back, 7 bases at V and 7 bases at J, with 16 bases in the middle. Per the germline V gene, CDR1 is MDHEN and CDR2 is SYDVKM. The CDR3 is 13 residues long. The DNA for the CDR3 is TGTGCCAGCAACCACCGGGGGTCGGGTGGCTACACCTTC. It is translated as CASNHRGSGGYTF.

CDR3 in amino acids: CASSTRGGAGTQYF. CDR3 DNA: TGTGCCAGCAGTACGAGAGGGGGGGCCGGTACGCAGTATTTT. The genes are TRBV7-2 and TRBJ2-3; D perhaps matches TRBD2 (7 bases). Germline V CDR1 and CDR2: SGHTA, FQGNSA. This CDR3 is built from 14 residues. V lost 6 bases and J 8 bases, leaving 18 bases between the germline ends.

The chain uses TRBV5-1 and TRBJ1-1; no reliable D call. V lost 7 bases and J 4 bases, leaving 8 bases between the germline ends. In germline, CDR1 is SGHRS, CDR2 YFSETQ. CDR3 length: 11 amino acids. The CDR3 region is CASPLGTEAFF. DNA of the CDR3: TGCGCCAGCCCCCTAGGCACTGAAGCTTTCTTT.

The gene calls are TRBV29-1 and TRBJ1-2, with D unclear. CDR3 length: 8 residues. Trimming shortened V by 7 bases and J by 6 bases, and 3 bases separated the two germline ends. From germline, CDR1 is SQVTM and CDR2 ANQGSEA. This CDR3 is CSDNGYTF. The CDR3 DNA reads TGCAGCGATAATGGCTACACCTTC.

The chain combines TRBV11-1 with TRBJ2-7, with TRBD2 identical over 7 bases. Looked up from germline, CDR1 is SGHAT and CDR2 is FQDESV (reference sequence). This CDR3 contains 14 residues. V shed 1 base and J 6 bases; nucleotides not matched to a gene: 6. The CDR3 here is CASSLELASTEQYF. The CDR3 DNA sequence: TGTGCCAGCAGCTTAGAACTAGCGTCAACCGAGCAGTACTTC.

This clone was seen more than once but under ten times. The chain carries TRBV6-4 and TRBJ2-3; 14 bases map to TRBD2. J was trimmed by 6 bases and V by 2 bases; bases with no gene match: 4. CDR1 is MRHNA, CDR2 SNTAGT, per germline. The CDR3 spans 16 residues. The chain's CDR3 is CASSDRLAGGPDTQYF. For the CDR3, the DNA is TGTGCCAGCAGTGACAGACTAGCGGGGGGGCCGGATACGCAGTATTTT.